This T cell receptor (beta chain) was identified during a study of T cell responses to AZD1222 COVID-19 vaccine. Study-level findings and limits: Most donors were white British and more were female, and clonal diversity was possibly underestimated.

The table came from immunoSEQ multiplex PCR; TCRdb's copy has only in-frame clones and leaves some out. The sample consists of about 140,000 clones, about 94% of them appearing once. This clone appeared once. The target antigen is unknown. V gave up 4 bases and J gave up 5 bases, with 3 bases separating them. Germline loops: CDR1 LGHDT, CDR2 YNNKEL (reference sequence). CDR3 length: 11 residues. The sequences come from peripheral blood, collected on day 0 of AZD1222 vaccination. V gene TRBV3-1 (or the pseudogene TRBV3-2) combines with J gene TRBJ2-1, with D unclear. The receptor comes from an adult in good health. For the CDR3, the DNA is TGTGCCAGCAGCCGCCACAATGAGCAGTTCTTC. Translated, it gives CASSRHNEQFF.